These 21 T cell receptor beta chains were all obtained from the same sample, sequenced in a study of cytomegalovirus exposure and HLA in healthy donors. The PCR made use of 60 Vbeta and 13 Jbeta primers. TCRdb's table, derived via immunoSEQ multiplex PCR, lists solely in-frame clones and lacks some. Here the sample spans 90,000 to 120,000 clones, around 80% being singletons. Sequenced sample: PBMCs. The receptors shown here come from a middle-aged woman in good health and CMV-seronegative.

The chain carries TRBV7-9 and TRBJ1-1; D gene uncertain. Germline assignment: CDR1 SEHNR and CDR2 FQNEAQ (reference sequence). V was shortened by 5 bases and J by 0 bases, with 10 bases between the two germline ends. The CDR3 extends over 14 amino acids. As DNA, the CDR3 is TGTGCCAGCAGCCTCAGCGGTATGAACACTGAAGCTTTCTTT. It encodes CASSLSGMNTEAFF.

The chain is built from TRBV30 and TRBJ2-6; TRBD1 matches at 8 bases. The CDR3 spans 19 residues. The germline gives CDR1 GTSNPN, CDR2 SVGIG (reference sequence). V gave up 4 bases and J gave up 1 base; unmatched junction bases: 15. CDR3 amino acids: CAWIRAGGLHLSGANVLTF. The CDR3, as DNA: TGTGCCTGGATCCGAGCAGGGGGCTTACATTTATCTGGGGCCAACGTCCTGACTTTC.

V is TRBV2 and J is TRBJ2-5; D is possibly TRBD2 (5 bases). The CDR3 has 16 amino acids. V gave up 2 bases and J gave up 7 bases, with 20 bases separating them. CDR1 and CDR2 (germline): SNHLY, FYNNEI. The CDR3 sequence is CASSELSSLNGGTQYF. For the CDR3, the DNA is TGTGCCAGCAGTGAACTTTCGTCCCTGAACGGAGGGACCCAGTACTTC.

The chain couples TRBV6-6 to TRBJ1-5; 7 bases align to TRBD1. The CDR3 runs 13 residues. Germline V gives CDR1 MNHNY, CDR2 SVGAGI (reference sequence). J lost 10 bases, V lost 7 bases, and 10 bases had no gene match. CDR3 sequence reads: CASNQGVLIPQHF. In DNA form, the CDR3 reads TGTGCCAGCAATCAGGGGGTGCTCATTCCCCAGCATTTT.

This chain connects TRBV5-1 to TRBJ1-2; D gene unclear. This CDR3 has 14 amino acids. V lost 0 bases, J lost 4 bases, and 10 bases lay in between. Germline CDR1 and CDR2: SGHRS and YFSETQ. CDR3 amino acids: CASSLAVESYGYTF. For the CDR3, the DNA is TGCGCCAGCAGCTTGGCCGTAGAAAGCTATGGCTACACCTTC.

The chain employs TRBV4-3 and TRBJ1-2, with D maybe TRBD1 (5 bases). The CDR3 totals 16 residues. Trimming removed 0 bases from V and 2 bases from J, with 13 bases in between. From germline, CDR1 is LGHNA and CDR2 YSLEER. CDR3 in DNA: TGCGCCAGCAGCCAAGATCTCATGGGGCGCAACTATGGCTACACCTTC. The encoded protein is CASSQDLMGRNYGYTF.

The chain uses TRBV14 and TRBJ2-1; 8 bases agree with TRBD2. This CDR3 spans 15 amino acids. The V gene's germline CDR1 is SGHDN and CDR2 FVKESK. The trim removed 4 bases at V and 4 bases at J, leaving 6 bases unmatched. The CDR3 region is CASSPRASGYNEQFF. For the CDR3, the DNA is TGTGCCAGCAGCCCGAGGGCTAGCGGGTACAATGAGCAGTTCTTC.

The chain carries TRBV4-2 and TRBJ1-2; no definite D call. This CDR3 region has 16 residues. Germline CDR1 reads LGHNA; CDR2 reads YNFKEQ. Trimming took off 0 bases at V and 4 bases at J, with 15 bases between the two ends. CDR3 sequence (DNA): TGTGCCAGCAGCCAAGATCAGCCTCCAGGCCTCTATGGCTACACCTTC. Amino acids: CASSQDQPPGLYGYTF.

The rearrangement joins TRBV10-3 to TRBJ2-7, with a weak D call TRBD1 (6 bases). Per germline, CDR1 ENHRY and CDR2 SYGVKD. V was trimmed by 6 bases and J by 4 bases, leaving 13 bases between them. The CDR3 sequence is 13 residues long. For the CDR3, the DNA is TGTGCCATCAGGGAGACAGGTAAATACGAGCAGTACTTC. The encoded protein is CAIRETGKYEQYF.

The chain joins TRBV10-1 to TRBJ2-3; possible D gene TRBD1, 5 bases. Germline CDR1 reads WNHNN; CDR2 reads SYGVQD (reference sequence). V lost 2 bases, J lost 2 bases, and 14 bases lay in between. This CDR3 is 16 amino acids long. The CDR3 coding sequence is TGCGCCAGCAGTGAGGTTCATGGCAGGGACACAGATACGCAGTATTTT. Its protein is CASSEVHGRDTDTQYF.

CDR3 amino acids: CASSLSGGGRTEAFF. The DNA of the CDR3 is TGTGCCAGCAGTTTATCGGGAGGGGGACGCACTGAAGCTTTCTTT. The chain joins TRBV27 to TRBJ1-1, with a possible D match to TRBD1 (6 bases). V shed 0 bases and J shed 4 bases, with 12 bases lying between them. Germline V gene sequence: CDR1 MNHEY, CDR2 SMNVEV (reference sequence). The CDR3 is 15 residues long.

The chain is built from TRBV18 and TRBJ1-1; no clear D gene. Germline values: CDR1 KGHSH, CDR2 LQKENI. This CDR3 comprises 16 residues. The V end lost 4 bases, the J end lost 3 bases, and 18 bases lay between the germline ends. The DNA of the CDR3 is TGTGCCAGCTCACTTCTTGGCAGACCCCGGGACACTGAAGCTTTCTTT. It is translated as CASSLLGRPRDTEAFF. Combining the CDR3 with reference TRBV18 and TRBJ1-1 gives the whole variable domain NAGVMQNPRHLVRRRGQEARLRCSPMKGHSHVYWYRQLPEEGLKFMVYLQKENIIDESGMPKERFSAEFPKEGPSILRIQQVVRGDSAAYFCASSLLGRPRDTEAFFGQGTRLTVV.

This rearrangement joins TRBV11-2 to TRBJ2-5; weak D call: TRBD2 (6 bases). V gave up 5 bases and J gave up 4 bases, with 14 bases separating them. Per the germline V gene, CDR1 is SGHAT and CDR2 is FQNNGV. CDR3 size: 14 residues. For the CDR3, the DNA is TGTGCCAGCAGCCCGCTAGGAGGGCGAGAGACCCAGTACTTC. Its protein is CASSPLGGRETQYF.

This clone was detected a few times. V is TRBV19 and J is TRBJ2-7, with TRBD1 matching 12 bases. The CDR3 spans 15 residues. J was trimmed by 2 bases and V by 4 bases; bases with no gene match: 3. Germline values: CDR1 LNHDA, CDR2 SQIVND (reference sequence). In DNA form, the CDR3 reads TGTGCCAGTAGTACCGGGACAGGGGGCCCCTACGAGCAGTACTTC. This encodes CASSTGTGGPYEQYF.

This clone was recorded once. The rearrangement joins TRBV7-8 to TRBJ2-5, with 7 bases identical to TRBD2. After removal of 1 base from V and 3 bases from J, the junction contained 8 bases not matched to a gene. The CDR3 sequence is 16 residues long. The germline CDR1 and CDR2 sequences are SGHVS and FQNEAQ. DNA of the CDR3: TGTGCCAGCAGCTTAGGTGGGGCGGGAGTGGAAGAGACCCAGTACTTC. Translated: CASSLGGAGVEETQYF.

The rearrangement links TRBV28 to TRBJ2-6; 9 bases match TRBD1. Germline CDR1 and CDR2: MDHEN and SYDVKM. This CDR3 has 17 amino acids. Trimming took 3 bases from V and 4 from J; bases not matched to a gene: 7. DNA for the CDR3: TGTGCCAGCAGTTTCCCACAGGGGGCGCGGGGGGCCAACGTCCTGACTTTC. It specifies CASSFPQGARGANVLTF.

The chain employs TRBV14 and TRBJ2-7; 12 bases map to TRBD2. The CDR3 consists of 17 residues. V shed 4 bases and J 1 base; nucleotides not matched to a gene: 8. Germline V gives CDR1 SGHDN, CDR2 FVKESK. CDR3 sequence: CASSPGLAGINSYEQYF. CDR3 in DNA: TGTGCCAGCAGCCCTGGACTAGCGGGAATAAATTCCTACGAGCAGTACTTC.

The chain uses TRBV29-1 and TRBJ1-1, with D tentatively TRBD1 (5 bases). V lost 5 bases and J 2 bases, leaving 12 bases between the germline ends. This CDR3 contains 13 residues. CDR1 SQVTM and CDR2 ANQGSEA come from the germline V gene. The CDR3 reads CSVPGSGNTEAFF. DNA for the CDR3: TGCAGCGTTCCAGGGTCGGGTAACACTGAAGCTTTCTTT.

The chain joins TRBV5-1 to TRBJ1-1; possibly TRBD1 for D (6 bases). This CDR3 comprises 14 residues. CDR1 is SGHRS and CDR2 is YFSETQ in the germline V gene. V lost 4 bases to trimming and J lost 7 bases, with 17 bases between them. CDR3: CASSPSTGNGEAFF. In DNA form, the CDR3 reads TGCGCCAGCAGCCCTTCCACAGGGAACGGTGAAGCTTTCTTT. The complete variable domain, with remaining parts taken from reference TRBV5-1 and TRBJ1-1, reads KAGVTQTPRYLIKTRGQQVTLSCSPISGHRSVSWYQQTPGQGLQFLFEYFSETQRNKGNFPGRFSGRQFSNSRSEMNVSTLELGDSALYLCASSPSTGNGEAFFGQGTRLTVV.

The rearrangement uses TRBV2 and TRBJ2-5, with TRBD1 matching 7 bases. Germline CDR1 is SNHLY and CDR2 is FYNNEI. This CDR3 comprises 15 residues. V was pared by 5 bases and J by 1 base, with 7 bases of the junction left unmatched. The CDR3 region has the DNA TGTGCCAGCAGTCCCGGACAGGCCAGCCAAGAGACCCAGTACTTC. Its translation is CASSPGQASQETQYF.

The chain joins TRBV9 to TRBJ2-5; 8 nucleotides line up with TRBD2. The CDR3 is 16 amino acids. V trimming: 2 bases; J trimming: 1 base; junction bases outside the gene matches: 7. The germline V gene has CDR1 SGDLS and CDR2 YYNGEE. The chain's CDR3 is CASSVAVAGSQETQYF. The CDR3 coding sequence is TGTGCCAGCAGCGTTGCAGTAGCGGGGTCCCAAGAGACCCAGTACTTC.